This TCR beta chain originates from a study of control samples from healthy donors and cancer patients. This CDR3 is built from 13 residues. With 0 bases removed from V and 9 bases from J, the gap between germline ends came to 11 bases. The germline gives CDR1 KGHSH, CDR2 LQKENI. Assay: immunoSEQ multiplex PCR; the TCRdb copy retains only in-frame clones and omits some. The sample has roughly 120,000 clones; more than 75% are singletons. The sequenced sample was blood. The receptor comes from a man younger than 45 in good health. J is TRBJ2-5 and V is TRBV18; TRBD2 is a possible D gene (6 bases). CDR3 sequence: CASSPPTGEAQYF. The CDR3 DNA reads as TGTGCCAGCTCACCACCGACTGGGGAGGCCCAGTACTTC.